The rows below give T cell receptor beta chains drawn from one sample of a study of T cell responses to AZD1222 COVID-19 vaccine. The repertoire was sequenced with immunoSEQ multiplex PCR; TCRdb's copy has only in-frame clones and lacks some. The sample lists about 220,000 clones; approximately 94% were seen once. Specimen: peripheral blood, collected on day 0 of MenACWY control vaccination. Receptors were obtained from an adult in good health. CDR3s include the opening cysteine and the closing phenylalanine or tryptophan. Fields, in order: V gene, D gene, J gene, CDR3 length, clone size, CDR3 protein. The D gene is left open where the match is weak. The size of a clone is reported for some rows only, either as once, few or many, or as a class for expanded clones.

V: TRBV5-1; D: .; J: TRBJ1-2; length: 12; size: .; CDR3: CASTRDHYGYTF
V: TRBV29-1; D: TRBD1; J: TRBJ2-1; length: 14; size: .; CDR3: CSVLTGTGDNEQFF
V: TRBV2; D: .; J: TRBJ1-2; length: 13; size: .; CDR3: CASSVGDNYGYTF
V: TRBV5-8; D: .; J: TRBJ2-4; length: 12; size: .; CDR3: CASSLVGNIQYF
V: TRBV6-5; D: .; J: TRBJ1-2; length: 16; size: few; CDR3: CASSYSRRTPNYGYTF
V: TRBV5-1; D: .; J: TRBJ1-3; length: 17; size: .; CDR3: CASSPGSRRGSGNTIYF
V: TRBV29-1; D: TRBD1; J: TRBJ2-7; length: 13; size: .; CDR3: CSVGQGKNYEQYF
V: TRBV2; D: TRBD2; J: TRBJ2-1; length: 17; size: .; CDR3: CASRPGSGLSSYNEQFF
V: TRBV2; D: TRBD1; J: TRBJ2-7; length: 12; size: .; CDR3: CASRTGGPEQYF
V: TRBV9; D: TRBD1; J: TRBJ1-5; length: 14; size: .; CDR3: CASSEGTVNQPQHF
V: TRBV4-3; D: .; J: TRBJ1-2; length: 18; size: .; CDR3: CASSPKAAAGARGYGYTF
V: TRBV4-1; D: .; J: TRBJ1-2; length: 17; size: .; CDR3: CASSPPSGSTPNYGYTF
V: TRBV3-1/TRBV3-2; D: .; J: TRBJ1-2; length: 11; size: .; CDR3: CASSQSGVYTF
V: TRBV12-3/TRBV12-4; D: .; J: TRBJ1-4; length: 13; size: .; CDR3: CASSSPPRGRMFF
V: TRBV30; D: .; J: TRBJ2-2; length: 15; size: .; CDR3: CAWSPIGGITGELFF
V: TRBV6-5; D: TRBD1; J: TRBJ1-2; length: 16; size: .; CDR3: CASSYSDGQGRVGYTF
V: TRBV6-2/TRBV6-3; D: .; J: TRBJ2-1; length: 16; size: .; CDR3: CASSYSAEFQSGEQFF
V: TRBV7-9; D: .; J: TRBJ1-2; length: 12; size: .; CDR3: CASGWPEGGYTF
V: TRBV30; D: .; J: TRBJ2-1; length: 14; size: .; CDR3: CAWSEGSSYNEQFF
V: TRBV10-2; D: TRBD1; J: TRBJ2-1; length: 14; size: .; CDR3: CASAGGPSYNEQFF
V: TRBV25-1; D: TRBD1; J: TRBJ1-1; length: 13; size: .; CDR3: CASSTGVRTEAFF
V: TRBV11-2; D: .; J: TRBJ2-6; length: 19; size: .; CDR3: CASSPGRGRGASGANVLTF
V: TRBV3-1/TRBV3-2; D: .; J: TRBJ2-6; length: 18; size: .; CDR3: CASSQDPGLSSGANVLTF
V: TRBV19; D: TRBD1; J: TRBJ1-2; length: 14; size: .; CDR3: CASSIHRGLDGYTF
V: TRBV6-1; D: .; J: TRBJ1-2; length: 12; size: .; CDR3: CASSELGRGYTF
V: TRBV7-2; D: .; J: TRBJ1-5; length: 13; size: .; CDR3: CASSLLEGQPQHF
V: TRBV18; D: .; J: TRBJ1-3; length: 14; size: .; CDR3: CASSQTDSGNTIYF
V: TRBV5-1; D: TRBD1; J: TRBJ1-3; length: 14; size: .; CDR3: CASSSGQGGNTIYF
V: TRBV4-3; D: .; J: TRBJ1-4; length: 13; size: .; CDR3: CASSHLDREKLFF
V: TRBV7-2; D: TRBD1; J: TRBJ2-1; length: 15; size: .; CDR3: CASSLEGQVTREQFF
V: TRBV4-1; D: .; J: TRBJ1-4; length: 15; size: .; CDR3: CASSQWTGANEKLFF
V: TRBV5-1; D: TRBD1; J: TRBJ2-1; length: 12; size: .; CDR3: CASSLGGGEQFF
V: TRBV7-2; D: .; J: TRBJ1-6; length: 13; size: .; CDR3: CASSLARVSPLHF
V: TRBV5-8; D: TRBD1; J: TRBJ2-7; length: 14; size: .; CDR3: CASSLGQGAVKQYF
V: TRBV24-1; D: .; J: TRBJ1-2; length: 11; size: .; CDR3: CATSDGRGYTF
V: TRBV28; D: .; J: TRBJ1-5; length: 12; size: once; CDR3: CGSGLTNQPQHF
V: TRBV19; D: .; J: TRBJ1-2; length: 12; size: once; CDR3: CASIDFPYGYTF
V: TRBV6-5; D: .; J: TRBJ1-5; length: 15; size: .; CDR3: CASRPPGGESQPQHF
V: TRBV19; D: .; J: TRBJ1-6; length: 14; size: .; CDR3: CASKPAGDNSPLHF
V: TRBV10-3; D: TRBD1; J: TRBJ1-2; length: 15; size: .; CDR3: CAINAGTTGSYGYTF
V: TRBV5-4; D: .; J: TRBJ1-5; length: 15; size: .; CDR3: CASSPGAGKDQPQHF
V: TRBV6-1; D: .; J: TRBJ1-2; length: 17; size: .; CDR3: CASSEALDWGLVPGYTF
V: TRBV28; D: .; J: TRBJ2-5; length: 13; size: .; CDR3: CANSGGGRETQYF
V: TRBV18; D: TRBD1; J: TRBJ1-1; length: 14; size: .; CDR3: CASSPERTGGEAFF
V: TRBV3-1/TRBV3-2; D: TRBD1; J: TRBJ1-2; length: 14; size: .; CDR3: CASSLSAAGGRYTF
V: TRBV6-6; D: .; J: TRBJ1-6; length: 14; size: .; CDR3: CASSFGLSYSPLHF
V: TRBV6-5; D: .; J: TRBJ1-6; length: 16; size: few; CDR3: CASSSVRVTYNSPLHF
V: TRBV3-1/TRBV3-2; D: .; J: TRBJ1-5; length: 10; size: .; CDR3: CASGNQPQHF
V: TRBV3-1/TRBV3-2; D: .; J: TRBJ1-2; length: 15; size: .; CDR3: CASSPTQGSSYGYTF
V: TRBV28; D: .; J: TRBJ2-1; length: 15; size: .; CDR3: CASSPLAGFNNEQFF
V: TRBV2; D: .; J: TRBJ1-5; length: 14; size: .; CDR3: CASSGEAANQPQHF
V: TRBV2; D: TRBD1; J: TRBJ2-1; length: 14; size: .; CDR3: CASTSDRANNEQFF
V: TRBV2; D: .; J: TRBJ1-2; length: 13; size: .; CDR3: CASSESLFDGYTF
V: TRBV3-1/TRBV3-2; D: .; J: TRBJ1-4; length: 14; size: .; CDR3: CASSQDQPNEKLFF
V: TRBV6-2/TRBV6-3; D: .; J: TRBJ1-2; length: 13; size: .; CDR3: CASSPTENYGYTF
V: TRBV10-3; D: TRBD1; J: TRBJ1-1; length: 14; size: .; CDR3: CAIRQGIENTEAFF
V: TRBV11-2; D: .; J: TRBJ1-1; length: 14; size: .; CDR3: CASSFLRGNTEAFF
V: TRBV13; D: TRBD1; J: TRBJ1-5; length: 14; size: .; CDR3: CASSTRDRGRPQHF
V: TRBV24-1; D: .; J: TRBJ1-3; length: 15; size: .; CDR3: CATSDPRDGGNTIYF
V: TRBV5-4; D: .; J: TRBJ2-3; length: 13; size: .; CDR3: CASTLNSTDTQYF